A selection of T cell receptor beta chains follows, all from one sample in a study of blood T cell repertoires in COVID-19. Only in-frame clones appear in the TCRdb table, and some are missing; sequencing was by immunoSEQ multiplex PCR. The repertoire holds about 60,000 clones, with approximately 90% as singletons. Sequenced input: peripheral blood. The source of these receptors is a man between 60 and 70 years old with acute or convalescent COVID-19. The CDR3 runs from the conserved cysteine through the conserved F or W. The D gene is left open where the match is weak. Size is omitted from some rows. Given values are once, few, many or a class for expanded clones.

j_gene	d_gene	abundance	v_gene	CDR3aa	CDR3nt
TRBJ1-6	-	-	TRBV19	CASSIRSPGDSPLHF	TGTGCCAGTAGTATCCGGTCCCCCGGGGATTCACCCCTCCACTTT
TRBJ1-5	TRBD1	-	TRBV28	CASSITTGGPYQPQHF	TGTGCCAGCAGTATAACTACAGGGGGCCCGTATCAGCCCCAGCATTTT
TRBJ2-1	TRBD2	-	TRBV9	CASNRGSGTRYNEQFF	TGTGCCAGCAACCGCGGTAGCGGGACTAGGTACAATGAGCAGTTCTTC
TRBJ1-2	TRBD1	-	TRBV29-1	CSAGDREKSGYTF	TGCAGCGCTGGGGACAGGGAAAAGTCTGGCTACACCTTC
TRBJ1-5	TRBD1	-	TRBV6-5	CASSRTGHSNQPQHF	TGTGCCAGCAGCCGGACAGGCCATAGCAATCAGCCCCAGCATTTT
TRBJ2-7	TRBD1	-	TRBV24-1	CATSDRRDSLYEQYF	TGTGCCACCAGTGACCGTCGGGACAGCCTTTACGAGCAGTACTTC
TRBJ2-7	TRBD2	-	TRBV6-1	CASSEQLAGYEQYF	TGTGCCAGCAGTGAACAACTAGCGGGCTACGAGCAGTACTTC
TRBJ1-5	-	-	TRBV19	CASSTEAGGNQPQHF	TGTGCCAGTAGTACCGAAGCGGGAGGCAATCAGCCCCAGCATTTT
TRBJ2-5	-	-	TRBV20-1	CSASPVLAPGETQYF	TGCAGTGCTAGTCCGGTCCTAGCGCCTGGAGAGACCCAGTACTTC
TRBJ2-5	TRBD2	-	TRBV5-1	CASSLGGSHQETQYF	TGCGCCAGCAGCTTGGGCGGGAGTCACCAAGAGACCCAGTACTTC
TRBJ2-7	-	-	TRBV28	CASRYRSPLYEQYF	TGTGCCAGCAGGTACAGGTCTCCACTTTACGAGCAGTACTTC
TRBJ2-5	-	-	TRBV28	CASSFIQASWYQETQYF	TGTGCCAGCAGCTTTATACAGGCTAGTTGGTACCAAGAGACCCAGTACTTC
TRBJ2-3	TRBD2	-	TRBV6-4	CASSRSGGESTDTQYF	TGTGCCAGCAGTCGTAGCGGGGGAGAGAGCACAGATACGCAGTATTTT
TRBJ2-3	TRBD1	-	TRBV7-6	CASSSRQGGTDTQYF	TGTGCCAGCAGCTCACGACAGGGGGGCACAGATACGCAGTATTTT
TRBJ1-1	TRBD1	-	TRBV27	CASSDRGPDTEAFF	TGTGCCAGCAGCGACAGGGGGCCGGACACTGAAGCTTTCTTT
TRBJ2-1	-	-	TRBV28	CASSLAVEQFF	TGTGCCAGCAGTTTAGCGGTAGAGCAGTTCTTC
TRBJ2-1	-	-	TRBV3-1/TRBV3-2	CASSQDDLPSYGEQFF	TGTGCCAGCAGCCAAGATGACTTGCCCAGTTACGGTGAGCAGTTCTTC
TRBJ2-1	-	-	TRBV11-2	CASSLRRNEQFF	TGTGCCAGCAGCTTAAGGAGGAATGAGCAGTTCTTC
TRBJ2-1	TRBD2	-	TRBV20-1	CSASPLAGYNEQFF	TGCAGTGCTAGTCCGCTAGCGGGCTACAATGAGCAGTTCTTC
TRBJ2-7	-	-	TRBV24-1	CATSDPARWEQYF	TGTGCCACCAGTGACCCCGCGAGGTGGGAGCAGTACTTC
TRBJ1-2	-	-	TRBV5-4	CASSERGTSYGYTF	TGTGCCAGCAGCGAACGGGGAACGTCCTATGGCTACACCTTC
TRBJ2-1	-	-	TRBV11-3	CASSFSVSSSYNEQFF	TGTGCCAGCAGCTTTTCGGTCTCTAGCTCCTACAATGAGCAGTTCTTC
TRBJ2-1	TRBD2	-	TRBV29-1	CSAPKLAGGPHGNNEQFF	TGCAGCGCCCCTAAACTAGCGGGAGGGCCCCACGGGAACAATGAGCAGTTCTTC
TRBJ1-5	TRBD1	-	TRBV19	CASLLSGTGGTNGNQPQHF	TGTGCCAGTTTACTATCCGGGACAGGGGGGACGAATGGCAATCAGCCCCAGCATTTT
TRBJ1-5	-	-	TRBV3-1/TRBV3-2	CASSESGGARRNQPQHF	TGTGCCAGCAGCGAAAGCGGGGGGGCTCGAAGGAATCAGCCCCAGCATTTT
TRBJ1-4	TRBD1	-	TRBV5-1	CASSLGTGAEKLFF	TGCGCCAGCAGCTTGGGGACAGGGGCTGAAAAACTGTTTTTT
TRBJ1-4	TRBD1	-	TRBV11-3	CASSLGGLGQNEKLFF	TGTGCCAGCAGCTTAGGCGGGTTGGGACAGAATGAAAAACTGTTTTTT
TRBJ1-5	-	-	TRBV12-5	CASGLSGGNQPQHF	TGTGCTAGTGGTTTGAGTGGAGGCAATCAGCCCCAGCATTTT
TRBJ2-7	TRBD2	few	TRBV20-1	CSASVGLAGREQYF	TGCAGTGCTAGTGTTGGACTAGCGGGACGCGAGCAGTACTTC
TRBJ2-7	-	-	TRBV3-1/TRBV3-2	CASSQGLTPDYEQYF	TGTGCCAGCAGCCAAGGCCTGACACCTGACTACGAGCAGTACTTC
TRBJ1-1	-	-	TRBV28	CASIGPGGYTEAFF	TGTGCCAGCATTGGTCCCGGAGGGTACACTGAAGCTTTCTTT
TRBJ1-6	-	-	TRBV11-3	CASSLDLGGALHF	TGTGCCAGCAGCTTAGATCTGGGCGGGGCCCTCCACTTT
TRBJ2-3	TRBD2	-	TRBV11-2	CASSLSSGKADTQYF	TGTGCCAGCAGCTTATCTAGCGGGAAGGCAGATACGCAGTATTTT
TRBJ2-1	-	-	TRBV3-1/TRBV3-2	CASSQAGTSREQFF	TGTGCCAGCAGCCAAGCCGGGACTTCAAGGGAGCAGTTCTTC
TRBJ1-1	-	-	TRBV12-3/TRBV12-4	CASIGGAGGAFF	TGTGCCAGCATCGGGGGGGCTGGGGGAGCTTTCTTT
TRBJ2-3	-	-	TRBV27	CASSPWEETDTQYF	TGTGCCAGCAGTCCCTGGGAGGAGACAGATACGCAGTATTTT
TRBJ2-1	TRBD2	-	TRBV25-1	CASSRAGTHEQFF	TGTGCCAGCAGTAGAGCGGGAACGCATGAGCAGTTCTTC
TRBJ2-7	TRBD2	-	TRBV9	CASSLNSGTSGYEQYF	TGTGCCAGCAGCCTTAATTCCGGGACTAGCGGCTACGAGCAGTACTTC
TRBJ1-1	-	-	TRBV9	CASSPLTTQNTEAFF	TGTGCCAGCAGCCCCCTCACAACCCAAAACACTGAAGCTTTCTTT
TRBJ2-7	-	-	TRBV20-1	CSAEAGEQYF	TGCAGTGCTGAGGCGGGGGAGCAGTACTTC
TRBJ2-3	-	once	TRBV5-1	CASSLSLGEAYQYF	TGCGCCAGCAGCTTGAGTTTGGGGGAGGCATATCAGTATTTT
TRBJ1-4	-	-	TRBV10-3	CAISESLAAHEKLFF	TGTGCCATCAGTGAGTCGTTGGCGGCACATGAAAAACTGTTTTTT
TRBJ1-1	TRBD1	few	TRBV7-2	CASSPSGGQRYTEAFF	TGTGCCAGCAGCCCATCAGGGGGCCAAAGGTACACTGAAGCTTTCTTT
TRBJ2-7	-	-	TRBV9	CASSVEQDHSEQYF	TGTGCCAGCAGCGTTGAACAGGACCACTCCGAGCAGTACTTC
TRBJ1-5	TRBD1	-	TRBV7-2	CASSPRQGEQPQHF	TGTGCCAGCAGCCCCCGACAGGGTGAACAGCCCCAGCATTTT
TRBJ2-7	-	-	TRBV28	CASSPQTGPPYEQYF	TGTGCCAGCAGCCCACAGACAGGACCTCCCTACGAGCAGTACTTC
TRBJ1-2	-	-	TRBV28	CASALQAPGYTF	TGTGCCAGCGCCCTCCAGGCTCCTGGCTACACCTTC
TRBJ1-1	-	-	TRBV24-1	CATRRGDDTEAFF	TGTGCCACCAGACGGGGGGACGACACTGAAGCTTTCTTT
TRBJ2-7	TRBD2	once	TRBV28	CASSSPGGSGPISYEQYF	TGTGCCAGCAGTTCCCCTGGGGGTAGCGGGCCGATCTCCTACGAGCAGTACTTC
TRBJ2-7	-	-	TRBV28	CASRGVGTSKLYEQYF	TGTGCCAGCAGGGGCGTGGGAACTAGCAAGCTCTACGAGCAGTACTTC
TRBJ1-1	-	-	TRBV28	CASEDTEAFF	TGTGCCAGCGAGGACACTGAAGCTTTCTTT
TRBJ1-6	-	-	TRBV14	CASSAGLRYSPLHF	TGTGCCAGCAGCGCGGGGCTCCGGTACTCACCCCTCCACTTT
TRBJ1-2	-	-	TRBV7-9	CASSLLSGYGYTF	TGTGCCAGCAGCTTACTCAGCGGCTATGGCTACACCTTC
TRBJ2-3	TRBD2	-	TRBV9	CASSVGTSGLPSTDTQYF	TGTGCCAGCAGCGTCGGGACTAGCGGACTCCCTAGCACAGATACGCAGTATTTT
TRBJ2-4	TRBD1	-	TRBV10-3	CATTDRGQNIQYF	TGTGCCACGACGGACAGGGGTCAAAACATTCAGTACTTC
TRBJ1-4	TRBD1	-	TRBV11-3	CASSQPGQGQLFF	TGTGCCAGCAGTCAACCGGGACAGGGTCAACTGTTTTTT
TRBJ2-6	-	once	TRBV18	CASSPAGTGANVLTF	TGTGCCAGCTCACCAGCAGGGACTGGGGCCAACGTCCTGACTTTC